The 10 T cell receptor beta chains below all came from one sample that was sequenced in a study of T cell responses to AZD1222 COVID-19 vaccine. Data came from immunoSEQ multiplex PCR; TCRdb stores just in-frame clones and leaves some out. The sample shows under 200,000 clones, about 91% of them seen only once. Sequencing was performed on peripheral blood, taken on day 0 of AZD1222 vaccination. The receptors shown here come from an adult in good health.

The chain recombines TRBV10-3 with TRBJ1-1; 8 positions match TRBD1. Per germline, CDR1 ENHRY and CDR2 SYGVKD. V lost 11 bases to trimming and J lost 0 bases; unmatched junction nucleotides: 11. This CDR3 has 15 amino acids. The CDR3 loop reads CAADRGSGMNTEAFF. CDR3 in DNA: TGTGCCGCAGACAGGGGCTCTGGGATGAACACTGAAGCTTTCTTT.

The V gene is TRBV14, the J gene TRBJ2-2, with D tentatively TRBD1 (5 bases). V was trimmed by 3 bases and J by 5 bases, leaving 16 bases between them. Germline loops: CDR1 SGHDN, CDR2 FVKESK. The CDR3 is 16 amino acids. The CDR3 bases are TGTGCCAGCAGCCATCCAGGGATGGTAGGGACCGGGGAGCTGTTTTTT. Residues: CASSHPGMVGTGELFF.

The chain links TRBV30 to TRBJ2-3, with TRBD1 matching over 7 bases. Germline assignment: CDR1 GTSNPN and CDR2 SVGIG (reference sequence). The CDR3 is 15 amino acids. V shed 1 base and J 2 bases; nucleotides not matched to a gene: 6. The CDR3 reads CAWSAAGGHTDTQYF. The CDR3, as DNA: TGTGCCTGGAGTGCCGCAGGGGGACACACAGATACGCAGTATTTT.

The V call is TRBV3-1 (or the pseudogene TRBV3-2), the J call TRBJ2-1; D could derive from TRBD1 or TRBD2 (5 bases each). Germline V CDR1 and CDR2: LGHDT, YNNKEL (reference sequence). The CDR3 extends over 15 amino acids. The V end lost 4 bases, the J end lost 6 bases, and 16 bases lay between the germline ends. The CDR3 coding sequence is TGTGCCAGCAGCCCGGGGCCTAAGGTACTCAATGAGCAGTTCTTC. As protein: CASSPGPKVLNEQFF.

The chain is built from TRBV5-1 and TRBJ2-7, with TRBD1 matching 8 bases. The CDR3 has 14 residues. V lost 4 bases, J lost 5 bases, and 8 bases stayed unmatched. The V gene's germline CDR1 is SGHRS and CDR2 YFSETQ. The CDR3 reads CASSRRQGRNEQYF. The CDR3 DNA reads as TGCGCCAGCAGCCGTAGACAGGGGAGAAACGAGCAGTACTTC.

The chain links TRBV6-2 or TRBV6-3 to TRBJ2-2; 7 bases align to TRBD2. Per the germline V gene, CDR1 is MNHEY and CDR2 is SVGEGT. The CDR3 loop spans 16 amino acids. V was clipped by 6 bases and J by 4 bases; unmatched bases: 11. The CDR3 region is CASSPAGEGRTGELFF. The CDR3 region has the DNA TGTGCCAGCAGCCCAGCCGGGGAGGGCCGCACCGGGGAGCTGTTTTTT.

The gene calls are TRBV19 and TRBJ2-2; D gene unclear. The germline CDR1 and CDR2 sequences are LNHDA and SQIVND (reference sequence). V lost 9 bases, J lost 1 base, and 12 bases lay in between. CDR3 length: 14 amino acids. CDR3: CASGPPGNTGELFF. The CDR3 region has the DNA TGTGCCAGCGGCCCCCCAGGGAACACCGGGGAGCTGTTTTTT.

The chain couples TRBV24-1 to TRBJ1-1; D uncertain. V was trimmed by 1 base and J by 5 bases, leaving 1 base between them. CDR1 is KGHDR, CDR2 SFDVKD, per germline. The CDR3 covers 11 residues. CDR3: CATSDFTEAFF. The CDR3, as DNA: TGTGCCACCAGTGATTTTACTGAAGCTTTCTTT.

This clone has a handful of counts. V gene TRBV10-3 combines with J gene TRBJ2-6; D may be TRBD1 or TRBD2 (5 bases each). The V gene lost 0 bases and the J gene lost 4 bases, with 10 bases spanning the gap. This CDR3 spans 16 amino acids. Looked up from germline, CDR1 is ENHRY and CDR2 is SYGVKD. In DNA, the CDR3 is TGTGCCATCAGTGAGTCACCAGGGACCGGGGCCAACGTCCTGACTTTC. The encoded protein is CAISESPGTGANVLTF.

In its sample, this clone was seen once. The rearrangement links TRBV11-2 to TRBJ1-1; D remains unclear. The V end was cut by 2 bases, the J end by 14 bases, with 12 bases between. Looked up from germline, CDR1 is SGHAT and CDR2 is FQNNGV. The CDR3 has 11 residues. For the CDR3, the DNA is TGTGCCAGCAGCTTATATGGACCGGCCTTCTTT. As protein: CASSLYGPAFF. Full variable domain (outside the CDR3, taken from reference TRBV11-2 and TRBJ1-1): EAGVAQSPRYKIIEKRQSVAFWCNPISGHATLYWYQQILGQGPKLLIQFQNNGVVDDSQLPKDRFSAERLKGVDSTLKIQPAKLEDSAVYLCASSLYGPAFFGQGTRLTVV.